The 14 T cell receptor beta chains listed next were all sequenced from one sample in a study of T cell responses to AZD1222 COVID-19 vaccine. Libraries were prepared by immunoSEQ multiplex PCR; TCRdb keeps only in-frame clonotypes and omits some of them. The repertoire includes over 90,000 clones, about nine tenths of them detected once, and about 4.8% sits in the top ten. Specimen: peripheral blood, collected on day 0 of AZD1222 vaccination. These receptors all come from an adult in good health.

The chain uses TRBV6-1 and TRBJ1-5; D ambiguous. Deletions cut 3 bases from V and 5 bases from J, with 8 bases between. CDR1 and CDR2 (germline): MNHNS, SASEGT. This CDR3 is built from 13 residues. In DNA, the CDR3 is TGTGCCAGCAGTGACCCGGCCGATCAGCCCCAGCATTTT. Translated: CASSDPADQPQHF.

The rearrangement uses TRBV15 and TRBJ1-3; D uncertain. CDR3 length: 16 amino acids. Germline V lookup: CDR1 LNHNV, CDR2 YYDKDF (reference sequence). Trimming stripped 8 bases from V and 0 bases from J, with 17 bases between. CDR3 amino acids: CATRWWGDSSGNTIYF. CDR3 DNA sequence: TGTGCCACCCGCTGGTGGGGAGATAGCTCTGGAAACACCATATATTTT.

The V gene is TRBV30, the J gene TRBJ1-2; TRBD1 might be the D (6 bases). Germline-derived CDR1 and CDR2 are GTSNPN and SVGIG (reference sequence). The CDR3 sequence is 13 residues long. Trimming took 6 bases from V and 0 from J, leaving 11 bases between them. CDR3 sequence: CACAHRANYGYTF. CDR3 DNA: TGTGCCTGTGCCCACAGGGCTAACTATGGCTACACCTTC.

This rearrangement joins TRBV12-3 or TRBV12-4 to TRBJ2-3; no definite D call. The CDR3 is 12 amino acids. The ends were cut back, 6 bases at V and 3 bases at J, with 7 bases in the middle. CDR3: CASSPTTDTQYF. In DNA form, the CDR3 reads TGTGCCAGCAGCCCTACAACAGATACGCAGTATTTT.

The chain combines TRBV13 with TRBJ1-3, with 8 bases lining up with TRBD1. V gave up 5 bases and J gave up 1 base; unmatched junction bases: 4. This CDR3 comprises 15 residues. Germline assignment: CDR1 PRHDT and CDR2 FYEKMQ (reference sequence). In nucleotides, the CDR3 is TGTGCCAGCAGCCCACAGGGGGAATCTGGAAACACCATATATTTT. This sequence encodes CASSPQGESGNTIYF.

This clone was seen a few times. The gene calls are TRBV7-2 and TRBJ2-2; D call uncertain. The CDR3 runs 15 residues. The germline V gene has CDR1 SGHTA and CDR2 FQGNSA. Between the trimmed V and J ends, which lost 1 base and 1 base, there was a span of 7 bases. CDR3 in DNA: TGTGCCAGCAGCTTAGTGAGACAGAACACCGGGGAGCTGTTTTTT. Its translation: CASSLVRQNTGELFF.

The chain uses TRBV21-1 and TRBJ1-2; the D call TRBD1 from the table was never checked on the DNA. TRBV21-1 is flagged as a pseudogene. The CDR3 is made up of 15 amino acids. For the CDR3, the DNA is TGTGCCAGCAGCTCCTGGGACACCGTAAACTATGGCTACACCTTC. It codes for CASSSWDTVNYGYTF.

The chain recombines TRBV10-1 with TRBJ2-7; TRBD1 agrees at 8 bases. The CDR3 loop spans 16 amino acids. From germline, CDR1 is WNHNN and CDR2 SYGVQD (reference sequence). With 3 bases clipped from V and 1 base from J, the junction kept 8 bases outside the gene matches. The CDR3 nucleotides are TGCGCCAGCAGTGACCTGGACAGGGCCAATTCCTACGAGCAGTACTTC. Translating gives CASSDLDRANSYEQYF.

V gene TRBV11-1 combines with J gene TRBJ1-1, with a possible D match to TRBD1 (5 bases). V lost 5 bases and J lost 3, with 19 bases in between. There are 16 residues in the CDR3. CDR1 and CDR2 from the germline V gene are SGHAT and FQDESV (reference sequence). The CDR3 DNA follows: TGTGCCAGCAGCCCGTATATTGACAGCGGTTACACTGAAGCTTTCTTT. Translation gives CASSPYIDSGYTEAFF. The complete variable domain, with remaining parts taken from reference TRBV11-1 and TRBJ1-1, reads EAEVAQSPRYKITEKSQAVAFWCDPISGHATLYWYRQILGQGPELLVQFQDESVVDDSQLPKDRFSAERLKGVDSTLKIQPAELGDSAMYLCASSPYIDSGYTEAFFGQGTRLTVV.

The V and J genes are TRBV10-3 and TRBJ2-7, with 7 bases fitting TRBD2. The CDR3 length is 14 residues. The junction had 9 bases not matched to a gene; V was cut back by 8 bases and J by 2 bases. Per germline, CDR1 ENHRY and CDR2 SYGVKD. This CDR3 is CAIGWASGPYEQYF. The CDR3 DNA follows: TGTGCCATCGGCTGGGCTAGCGGCCCCTACGAGCAGTACTTC.

This chain uses TRBV9 with TRBJ2-5; TRBD1 or TRBD2 may be the D gene (5 bases each). The ends were cut back, 4 bases at V and 1 base at J, with 14 bases in the middle. CDR1 is SGDLS, CDR2 YYNGEE, per germline. CDR3 length: 15 amino acids. This CDR3 reads CASSYRGWSQETQYF. In DNA, the CDR3 is TGTGCCAGCAGCTACCGGGGCTGGTCCCAAGAGACCCAGTACTTC. The complete variable domain, with remaining parts taken from reference TRBV9 and TRBJ2-5, reads DSGVTQTPKHLITATGQRVTLRCSPRSGDLSVYWYQQSLDQGLQFLIQYYNGEERAKGNILERFSAQQFPDLHSELNLSSLELGDSALYFCASSYRGWSQETQYFGPGTRLLVL.

The V and J genes are TRBV18 and TRBJ2-2; 9 bases map to TRBD1. V trimming: 4 bases; J trimming: 4 bases; junction bases outside the gene matches: 1. Germline V gene lookup returns CDR1 KGHSH and CDR2 LQKENI. CDR3 length: 14 amino acids. CDR3 in DNA: TGTGCCAGCTCACAGGACAGGGGCACCGGGGAGCTGTTTTTT. Translated, it gives CASSQDRGTGELFF. Filled out from reference TRBV18 and TRBJ2-2, the complete variable domain reads NAGVMQNPRHLVRRRGQEARLRCSPMKGHSHVYWYRQLPEEGLKFMVYLQKENIIDESGMPKERFSAEFPKEGPSILRIQQVVRGDSAAYFCASSQDRGTGELFFGEGSRLTVL.

The rearrangement joins TRBV7-9 to TRBJ1-6, with D unclear. V was shortened by 4 bases and J by 6 bases, with 13 bases between the two germline ends. CDR1 and CDR2 (germline): SEHNR, FQNEAQ (reference sequence). The CDR3 is made up of 15 amino acids. The DNA for the CDR3 is TGTGCCAGCAGCTCAACCGAGGGCACTAATTCACCCCTCCACTTT. Residues: CASSSTEGTNSPLHF.

DNA of the CDR3: TGTGCCGGCCCCTCCGGGACAGGGGCTGGCTACACCTTC. Translated, it gives CAGPSGTGAGYTF. V usage is TRBV30 and J usage is TRBJ1-2, with TRBD1 matching over 10 bases. The germline gives CDR1 GTSNPN, CDR2 SVGIG (reference sequence). The V and J ends lost 8 bases and 7 bases, in that order; junction bases with no gene match: 10. CDR3 length: 13 residues. Variable domain in full (rest from reference TRBV30 and TRBJ1-2): SQTIHQWPATLVQPVGSPLSLECTVEGTSNPNLYWYRQAAGRGLQLLFYSVGIGQISSEVPQNLSASRPQDRQFILSSKKLLLSDSGFYLCAGPSGTGAGYTFGSGTRLTVV.